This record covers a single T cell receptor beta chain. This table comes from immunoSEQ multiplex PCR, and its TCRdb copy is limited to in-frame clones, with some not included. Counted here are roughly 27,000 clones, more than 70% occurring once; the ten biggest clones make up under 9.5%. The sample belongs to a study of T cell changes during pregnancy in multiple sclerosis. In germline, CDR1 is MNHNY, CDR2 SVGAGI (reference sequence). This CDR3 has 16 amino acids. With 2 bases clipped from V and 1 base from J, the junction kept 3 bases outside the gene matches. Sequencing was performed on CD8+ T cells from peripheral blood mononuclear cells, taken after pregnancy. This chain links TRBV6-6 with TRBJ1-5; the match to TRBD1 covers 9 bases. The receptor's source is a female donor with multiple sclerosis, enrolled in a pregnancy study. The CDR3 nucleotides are TGTGCCAGCAGTTACGAGACAGGGGGAAGCAATCAGCCCCAGCATTTT. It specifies CASSYETGGSNQPQHF.